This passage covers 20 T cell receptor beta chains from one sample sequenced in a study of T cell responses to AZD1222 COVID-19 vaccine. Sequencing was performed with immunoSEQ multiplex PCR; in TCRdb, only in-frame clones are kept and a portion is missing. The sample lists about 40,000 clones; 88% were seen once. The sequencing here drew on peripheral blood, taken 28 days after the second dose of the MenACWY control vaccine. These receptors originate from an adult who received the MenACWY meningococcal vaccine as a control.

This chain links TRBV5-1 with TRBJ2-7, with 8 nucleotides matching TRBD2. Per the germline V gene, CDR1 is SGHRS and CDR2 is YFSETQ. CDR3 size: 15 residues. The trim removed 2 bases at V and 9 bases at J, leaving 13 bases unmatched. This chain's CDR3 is CASSFSGIAGGGQYF. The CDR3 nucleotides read TGCGCCAGCAGCTTTAGCGGGATAGCCGGGGGTGGGCAGTACTTC.

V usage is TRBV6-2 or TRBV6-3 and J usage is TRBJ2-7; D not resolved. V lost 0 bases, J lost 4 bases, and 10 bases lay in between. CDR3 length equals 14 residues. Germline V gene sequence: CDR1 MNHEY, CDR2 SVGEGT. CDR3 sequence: CASSYSAETYEQYF. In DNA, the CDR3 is TGTGCCAGCAGTTACTCCGCCGAGACTTACGAGCAGTACTTC.

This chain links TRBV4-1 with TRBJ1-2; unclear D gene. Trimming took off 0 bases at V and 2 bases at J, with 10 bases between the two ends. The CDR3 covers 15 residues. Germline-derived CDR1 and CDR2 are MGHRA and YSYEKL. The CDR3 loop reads CASSQDRQSNYGYTF. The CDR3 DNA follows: TGCGCCAGCAGCCAAGATCGGCAGTCCAACTATGGCTACACCTTC.

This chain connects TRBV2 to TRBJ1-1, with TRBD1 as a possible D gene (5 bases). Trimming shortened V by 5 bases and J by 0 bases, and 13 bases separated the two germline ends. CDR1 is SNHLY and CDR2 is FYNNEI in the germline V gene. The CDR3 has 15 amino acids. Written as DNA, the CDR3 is TGTGCCAGCAGTCGACAGCTTGCGATGAACACTGAAGCTTTCTTT. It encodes CASSRQLAMNTEAFF.

In nucleotides, the CDR3 is TGCGCCAGCAGCTTACCGGGACAGGGGGCTGAAGCTTTCTTT. This encodes CASSLPGQGAEAFF. The chain recombines TRBV5-1 with TRBJ1-1; TRBD1 agrees at 11 bases. V lost 2 bases to trimming and J lost 6 bases; unmatched junction nucleotides: 3. Germline values: CDR1 SGHRS, CDR2 YFSETQ. CDR3 length: 14 amino acids.

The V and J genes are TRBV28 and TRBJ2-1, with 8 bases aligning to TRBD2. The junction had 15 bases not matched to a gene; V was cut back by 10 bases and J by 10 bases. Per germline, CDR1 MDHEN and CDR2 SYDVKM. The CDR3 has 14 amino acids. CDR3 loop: CATRRVYGREEQFF. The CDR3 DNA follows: TGTGCCACCCGAAGGGTCTACGGGAGGGAAGAGCAGTTCTTC.

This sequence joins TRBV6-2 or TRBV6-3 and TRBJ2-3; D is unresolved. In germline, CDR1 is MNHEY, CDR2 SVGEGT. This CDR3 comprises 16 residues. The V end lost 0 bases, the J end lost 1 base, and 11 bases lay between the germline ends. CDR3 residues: CASSYSGIAGTDTQYF. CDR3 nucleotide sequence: TGTGCCAGCAGTTACTCGGGGATAGCCGGCACAGATACGCAGTATTTT.

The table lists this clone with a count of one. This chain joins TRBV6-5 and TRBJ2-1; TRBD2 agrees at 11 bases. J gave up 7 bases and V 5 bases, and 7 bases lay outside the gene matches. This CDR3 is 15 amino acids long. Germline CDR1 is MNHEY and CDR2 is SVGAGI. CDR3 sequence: CASSILAGERNEQFF. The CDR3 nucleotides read TGTGCCAGCAGTATACTAGCGGGAGAACGTAATGAGCAGTTCTTC.

The CDR3 DNA is TGTGCCAGCAGTTACCCGGGGACTAGCGGGAGGAACGAGCAGTACTTC. It codes for CASSYPGTSGRNEQYF. This chain links TRBV6-5 with TRBJ2-7; 15 bases map to TRBD2. Germline V gene data show CDR1 as MNHEY and CDR2 as SVGAGI. V lost 2 bases to trimming and J lost 5 bases; unmatched junction nucleotides: 4. CDR3 length: 16 residues.

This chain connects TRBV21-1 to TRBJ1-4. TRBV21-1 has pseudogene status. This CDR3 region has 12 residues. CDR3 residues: CASPRGNEKLFF. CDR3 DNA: TGTGCCAGCCCACGGGGAAATGAAAAACTGTTTTTT.

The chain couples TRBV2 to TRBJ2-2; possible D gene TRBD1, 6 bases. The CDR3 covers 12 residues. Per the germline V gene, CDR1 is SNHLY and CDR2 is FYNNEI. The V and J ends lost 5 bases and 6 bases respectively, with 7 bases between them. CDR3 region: CASSSGAGELFF. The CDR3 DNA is TGTGCCAGCAGTTCAGGGGCCGGGGAGCTGTTTTTT.

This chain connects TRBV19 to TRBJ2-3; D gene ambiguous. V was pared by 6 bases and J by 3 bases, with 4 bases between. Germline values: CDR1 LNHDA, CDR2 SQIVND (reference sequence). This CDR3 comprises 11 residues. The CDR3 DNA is TGTGCCAGTAGCAGAACAGATACGCAGTATTTT. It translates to CASSRTDTQYF.

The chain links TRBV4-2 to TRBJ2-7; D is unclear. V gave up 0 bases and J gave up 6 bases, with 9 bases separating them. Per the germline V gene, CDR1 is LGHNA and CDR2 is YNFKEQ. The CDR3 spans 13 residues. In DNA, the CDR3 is TGTGCCAGCAGCCAAGAGTCCCTCGGCGAGCAGTACTTC. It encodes CASSQESLGEQYF.

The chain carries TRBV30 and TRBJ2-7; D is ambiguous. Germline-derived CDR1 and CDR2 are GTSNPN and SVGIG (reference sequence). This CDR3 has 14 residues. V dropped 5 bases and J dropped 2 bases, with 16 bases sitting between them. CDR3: CAWSPGRKPYEQYF. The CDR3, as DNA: TGTGCCTGGTCCCCCGGCAGGAAACCCTACGAGCAGTACTTC.

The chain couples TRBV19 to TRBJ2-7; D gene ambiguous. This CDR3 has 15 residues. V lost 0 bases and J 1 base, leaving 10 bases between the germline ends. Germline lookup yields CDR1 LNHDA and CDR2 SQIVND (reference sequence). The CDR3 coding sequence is TGTGCCAGTAGTATAGACACTCGCGCGTCCTACGAGCAGTACTTC. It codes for CASSIDTRASYEQYF.

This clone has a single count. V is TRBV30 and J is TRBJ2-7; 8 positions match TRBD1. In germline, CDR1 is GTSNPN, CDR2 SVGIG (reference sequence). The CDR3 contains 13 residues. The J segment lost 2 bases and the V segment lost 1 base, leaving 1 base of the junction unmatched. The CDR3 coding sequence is TGTGCCTGGAGTGCGGGACAGGCCTACGAGCAGTACTTC. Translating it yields CAWSAGQAYEQYF.

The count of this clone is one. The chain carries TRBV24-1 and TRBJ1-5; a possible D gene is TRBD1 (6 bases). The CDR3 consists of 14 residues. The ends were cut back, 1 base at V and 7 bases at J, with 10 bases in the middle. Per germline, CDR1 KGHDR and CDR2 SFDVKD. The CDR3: CATSDFRGGQPQHF. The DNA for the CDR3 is TGTGCCACCAGTGATTTCCGGGGGGGCCAGCCCCAGCATTTT.

The DNA for the CDR3 is TGTGCCTCCCGGGACAGGGGAACTGAAGCTTTCTTT. Its translation: CASRDRGTEAFF. The chain links TRBV5-5 to TRBJ1-1; 10 bases line up with TRBD1. This CDR3 is 12 amino acids long. V dropped 10 bases and J dropped 5; count of bases not matched to a gene: 5. The germline V gene encodes CDR1 SGHKS and CDR2 YYEKEE (reference sequence). The full variable domain, completed using reference TRBV5-5 and TRBJ1-1, is DAGVTQSPTHLIKTRGQQVTLRCSPISGHKSVSWYQQVLGQGPQFIFQYYEKEERGRGNFPDRFSARQFPNYSSELNVNALLLGDSALYLCASRDRGTEAFFGQGTRLTVV.

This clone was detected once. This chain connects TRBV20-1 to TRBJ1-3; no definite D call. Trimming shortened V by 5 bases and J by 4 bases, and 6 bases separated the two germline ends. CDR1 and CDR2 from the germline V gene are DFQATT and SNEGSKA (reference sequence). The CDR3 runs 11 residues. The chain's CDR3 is CSAVQGNTIYF. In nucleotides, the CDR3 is TGCAGTGCTGTCCAAGGAAACACCATATATTTT.

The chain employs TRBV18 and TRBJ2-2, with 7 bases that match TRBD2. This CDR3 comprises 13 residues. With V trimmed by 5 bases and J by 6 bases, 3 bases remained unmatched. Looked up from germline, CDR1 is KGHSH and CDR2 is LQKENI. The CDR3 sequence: CASSGLDSGELFF. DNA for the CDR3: TGTGCCAGCTCAGGACTAGATTCCGGGGAGCTGTTTTTT.